A selection of T cell receptor beta chains follows, all from one sample in a study of blood T cell repertoires in COVID-19. Here immunoSEQ multiplex PCR was the method, and the copy in TCRdb shows in-frame clones only, minus some. Of about 260,000 clones listed, roughly nine tenths are singletons. The sequencing input was peripheral blood. Receptors were obtained from a man aged 35 to 55 who had recovered from COVID-19. CDR3s leave out the opening cysteine and the closing phenylalanine or tryptophan. Some rows mark clone size as missing; the rest say once, few, many or name a class of expanded clone.

TRBV6-6,.,ASSVLAATYNEQF
TRBV18,.,ASSPRDSSYEQY
TRBV27,.,ASSFRVRTEAF
TRBV19,.,ASGRFGNQPQH
TRBV19,.,ASSMYGGGAETQY
TRBV6-5,.,ASWGSGVYYGYT
TRBV19,once,ASSIVVSQPQH
TRBV9,.,ASSIAVPGLAVTDTQY
TRBV9,.,ASSLGTGRGEKLF
TRBV18,.,ASSPRAGGTIY
TRBV2,.,ASSRDRPLNQPQH
TRBV18,few,ASSPTPRGNYEQY
TRBV7-2,once,ASSIPGQGNYEQY
TRBV6-1,once,ASSEFSPQH
TRBV5-6,.,ASSLATTGNEQF
TRBV6-6,.,ASSYSLRIDEQF
TRBV19,.,ASSIDAGAAAAF
TRBV10-2,.,ASSEWRGMNTEAF
TRBV10-3,.,AISPGGSGENEQF
TRBV11-3,once,ASSSTSEQY
TRBV6-1,once,ASSEADSRPYEQY
TRBV18,.,ASSPVPGAGSTDTQY
TRBV18,.,ASSPPILGMNTEAF
TRBV4-3,.,ASSQDPSGATGELF
TRBV18,.,ASSPRTDQETQY
TRBV7-3,.,ASSATPGLARETQY
TRBV5-6,once,ASSNRYQGARQPQH
TRBV7-2,.,ASSLGVSSSYNSPLH
TRBV6-5,.,ASSHRGFNEQY
TRBV14,.,ASSHRQGKGYGYT
TRBV18,.,ASSFPDITLSIAWTGYYGYT
TRBV6-6,.,ASSGGRGVSTDTQY
TRBV18,.,ASSHTAATNEKLF
TRBV6-2/TRBV6-3,.,ASSYGTGLNTEAF
TRBV3-1/TRBV3-2,.,ASSQGIYEQY
TRBV7-6,.,ASSSALGAGGRSDTQY
TRBV4-1,.,ASSQPKTSGSYEQY
TRBV6-2/TRBV6-3,.,ASSYGRAVTDTQY
TRBV6-5,.,AIKGIGNSPLH
TRBV7-2,.,ASSPRQGTILGYT
TRBV25-1,.,ASSASGATQY
TRBV5-4,.,ASSPGTSFNNEQF
TRBV7-2,.,ASSSNRALGTEAF
TRBV19,.,ASTLRTVNTEAF
TRBV11-3,once,ASSLDLGRNTGYT
TRBV2,.,ASSPWPRETQY
TRBV4-2,.,ASSQGGYYGYT
TRBV4-3,.,ASSQVLTKGQGRQSNQPQH
TRBV7-8,.,ASSLEGATNEKLF
TRBV2,.,ASSEHLSSYNEQF
TRBV18,.,ASSPRDFAYEQY
TRBV6-4,.,ASSDQGSNSPLH
TRBV5-1,.,ASSQTAGGRSTDTQY